The 22 T cell receptor beta chains listed next were all sequenced from one sample in a study of sequential checkpoint blockade in melanoma. Treatment described: randomized to nivolumab then ipilimumab (arm A) or the reverse (arm B). The method was immunoSEQ multiplex PCR; TCRdb's version includes in-frame clones alone and lacks a portion of them. Of 15,000 to 20,000 clones in the sample, about 92% were seen once. The sequencing here drew on CD8+ T cells sorted from blood (inferred from file names), taken from a patient given nivolumab and ipilimumab in sequence. These receptors were collected from a human donor with melanoma.

The chain couples TRBV2 to TRBJ1-1, with D possibly being TRBD1 (6 bases). The germline V and J ends were trimmed by 7 bases and 2 bases, with 11 bases remaining between them. The CDR3 runs to 13 residues. CDR1 is SNHLY and CDR2 is FYNNEI in the germline V gene. CDR3 nucleotide sequence: TGTGCCAGCAAAGGACAGAGTAACACTGAAGCTTTCTTT. It codes for CASKGQSNTEAFF.

The chain links TRBV30 to TRBJ1-6; TRBD1 aligns across 8 bases. The CDR3 has 21 residues. Trimming cost V 3 bases and J 0 bases; bases outside gene matches: 19. The germline CDR1 and CDR2 sequences are GTSNPN and SVGIG (reference sequence). The CDR3 DNA reads TGTGCCTGGAGACGACAGGGGATCTTACCTCCACTAGGCTCCTATAATTCACCCCTCCACTTT. It encodes CAWRRQGILPPLGSYNSPLHF. The variable domain in full, completed from reference TRBV30 and TRBJ1-6, reads SQTIHQWPATLVQPVGSPLSLECTVEGTSNPNLYWYRQAAGRGLQLLFYSVGIGQISSEVPQNLSASRPQDRQFILSSKKLLLSDSGFYLCAWRRQGILPPLGSYNSPLHFGNGTRLTVT.

The rearrangement links TRBV30 to TRBJ2-1; TRBD2 matches at 8 bases. CDR1 is GTSNPN, CDR2 SVGIG, per germline (reference sequence). This CDR3 contains 14 residues. V shed 2 bases and J 6 bases; nucleotides not matched to a gene: 6. In DNA form, the CDR3 reads TGTGCCTGGAGTCTTCGGACTAGCAGCAATGAGCAGTTCTTC. It is translated as CAWSLRTSSNEQFF.

The chain recombines TRBV4-3 with TRBJ1-2; D gene ambiguous. V was shortened by 0 bases and J by 0 bases, with 8 bases between the two germline ends. The CDR3 is 15 amino acids. Germline V lookup: CDR1 LGHNA, CDR2 YSLEER. The CDR3 region is CASSQDRQTNYGYTF. The CDR3 DNA follows: TGCGCCAGCAGCCAAGACAGGCAGACTAACTATGGCTACACCTTC.

About this clone itself: A far larger clone is only one base removed, so a read error is likely. Other DNA sequences in this specimen translate into the identical CDR3. The V gene is TRBV29-1, the J gene TRBJ2-7; 7 bases are shared with TRBD1. Germline loops: CDR1 SQVTM, CDR2 ANQGSEA. CDR3 length: 13 amino acids. The CDR3 coding sequence is TGCTGCGTTGAAGGGGGCAGTTCCTACGAGCAGTACTTC. Protein sequence: CCVEGGSSYEQYF.

The CDR3 coding sequence is TGTGCCAGCAGCCTAGTAGCGGGAGTGGGTGAGCAGTACTTC. Translating gives CASSLVAGVGEQYF. This rearrangement joins TRBV5-6 to TRBJ2-7; the match to TRBD2 covers 9 bases. CDR1 is SGHDT, CDR2 YYEEEE, per germline. The V gene end was trimmed by 4 bases and the J gene end by 7 bases; junction bases not matched to a gene: 9. The CDR3 is 14 amino acids.

The chain recombines TRBV27 with TRBJ1-5, with a tentative D call TRBD1 (6 bases). This CDR3 contains 15 residues. The germline V and J ends were trimmed by 0 bases and 5 bases, with 11 bases remaining between them. Germline V lookup: CDR1 MNHEY, CDR2 SMNVEV (reference sequence). This chain's CDR3 is CASSLSWGGDQPQHF. DNA for the CDR3: TGTGCCAGCAGTTTATCATGGGGGGGCGATCAGCCCCAGCATTTT.

This chain joins TRBV6-6 and TRBJ2-7; 7 bases fit TRBD1. V lost 8 bases and J lost 4; bases outside the gene matches: 11. Germline V lookup: CDR1 MNHNY, CDR2 SVGAGI (reference sequence). The CDR3 has 14 residues. CDR3 residues: CASALAGTVYEQYV. In nucleotides, the CDR3 is TGTGCCAGCGCATTGGCAGGGACAGTTTACGAGCAGTACGTC.

The rearrangement links TRBV10-3 to TRBJ2-7; 7 bases line up with TRBD2. Losses at the gene ends were 3 bases for V and 2 bases for J; bases not matched to a gene: 4. Germline V lookup: CDR1 ENHRY, CDR2 SYGVKD. The CDR3 loop spans 14 amino acids. DNA for the CDR3: TGTGCCATCAGTGACGCGGGAGCGGCCTACGAGCAGTACTTC. This encodes CAISDAGAAYEQYF.

V is TRBV2 and J is TRBJ1-5; D may be TRBD1 (5 bases). This CDR3 is built from 15 residues. V gave up 6 bases and J gave up 2 bases, with 14 bases separating them. Germline V gene sequence: CDR1 SNHLY, CDR2 FYNNEI. The CDR3 DNA sequence: TGTGCCAGCAGCCCGGTCGGGGGTGGCAATCAGCCCCAGCATTTT. It encodes CASSPVGGGNQPQHF. Full variable domain (missing parts from reference TRBV2 and TRBJ1-5): EPEVTQTPSHQVTQMGQEVILRCVPISNHLYFYWYRQILGQKVEFLVSFYNNEISEKSEIFDDQFSVERPDGSNFTLKIRSTKLEDSAMYFCASSPVGGGNQPQHFGDGTRLSIL.

This chain joins TRBV5-8 and TRBJ2-6, with D hard to call. CDR1 is SGHTS and CDR2 is YDEGEE in the germline V gene. The CDR3 has 15 residues. Trimming removed 2 bases from V and 1 base from J, with 7 bases in between. In DNA, the CDR3 is TGTGCCAGCAGCTTAACCGAGTCTGGGGCCAACGTCCTGACTTTC. Protein product: CASSLTESGANVLTF.

This chain uses TRBV9 with TRBJ1-1; 7 nucleotides match TRBD1. The CDR3 sequence is 16 residues long. V lost 0 bases to trimming and J lost 0 bases; unmatched junction nucleotides: 5. Looked up from germline, CDR1 is SGDLS and CDR2 is YYNGEE. The DNA for the CDR3 is TGTGCCAGCAGCGTAGGAACCGGGACAGTGAACACTGAAGCTTTCTTT. Residues: CASSVGTGTVNTEAFF.

The chain carries TRBV19 and TRBJ1-2; tentative D call: TRBD1 (5 bases). V lost 7 bases and J lost 2, with 8 bases in between. CDR1 LNHDA and CDR2 SQIVND come from the germline V gene (reference sequence). This CDR3 has 12 amino acids. CDR3 protein: CASNTGNYGYTF. CDR3 in DNA: TGTGCCAGTAATACAGGCAACTATGGCTACACCTTC.

The chain employs TRBV6-1 and TRBJ1-5, with D possibly being TRBD1 (5 bases). Trimming took 2 bases from V and 6 from J, leaving 14 bases between them. The length of the CDR3 is 15 residues. Germline loops: CDR1 MNHNS, CDR2 SASEGT. CDR3 protein: CASSEWGREGQPQHF. The DNA of the CDR3 is TGTGCCAGCAGTGAATGGGGCAGGGAAGGTCAGCCCCAGCATTTT.

The DNA for the CDR3 is TGTGCCACCTGGTTGAGGGGGCTCACTGAAGCTTTCTTT. Its translation is CATWLRGLTEAFF. This sequence joins TRBV27 and TRBJ1-1, with 7 bases aligning to TRBD1. The germline V gene has CDR1 MNHEY and CDR2 SMNVEV (reference sequence). This CDR3 is 13 amino acids long. V gave up 10 bases and J gave up 4 bases; unmatched junction bases: 9.

The chain uses TRBV19 and TRBJ1-1; tentative D call: TRBD1 (6 bases). The CDR3 is 12 amino acids. V was pared by 9 bases and J by 1 base, with 9 bases between. Germline V gene data show CDR1 as LNHDA and CDR2 as SQIVND (reference sequence). This chain's CDR3 is CASKQGNTEAFF. The CDR3 DNA follows: TGTGCCAGCAAACAGGGGAACACTGAAGCTTTCTTT.

V usage is TRBV27 and J usage is TRBJ1-1; D may be TRBD1 (6 bases). Trimming removed 4 bases at V and 6 bases at J, with 18 bases between. Germline lookup yields CDR1 MNHEY and CDR2 SMNVEV (reference sequence). There are 15 residues in the CDR3. CDR3 region: CASSSSDSSYPEAFF. The CDR3 DNA reads TGTGCCAGCAGTTCGTCGGACAGCTCATACCCTGAAGCTTTCTTT.

The chain has TRBV2 and TRBJ1-5, with 9 bases that match TRBD1. Germline V gene lookup returns CDR1 SNHLY and CDR2 FYNNEI. The CDR3 has 14 residues. V dropped 6 bases and J dropped 7; count of bases not matched to a gene: 7. The CDR3 DNA sequence: TGTGCCAGCAGGGGACAGGGCTATATACAGCCCCAGCATTTT. Protein: CASRGQGYIQPQHF.

The gene calls are TRBV28 and TRBJ1-2, with 7 positions matching TRBD1. Germline V CDR1 and CDR2: MDHEN, SYDVKM. This CDR3 is built from 14 residues. V shed 5 bases, J shed 8 bases, and the junction held 11 bases outside the gene matches. CDR3 sequence reads: CASSLSPQGGGYTF. As DNA, the CDR3 is TGTGCCAGCAGTCTGTCCCCGCAGGGGGGAGGCTACACCTTC.

The rearrangement joins TRBV7-9 to TRBJ1-1, with D unclear. Per the germline V gene, CDR1 is SEHNR and CDR2 is FQNEAQ (reference sequence). The V end lost 5 bases, the J end lost 2 bases, and 9 bases lay between the germline ends. CDR3 length: 13 residues. CDR3: CASSPPGNTEAFF. Written as DNA, the CDR3 is TGTGCCAGCAGCCCGCCGGGAAACACTGAAGCTTTCTTT.

J is TRBJ1-2 and V is TRBV28, with TRBD1 matching over 10 bases. V gave up 6 bases and J gave up 5 bases; unmatched junction bases: 12. From germline, CDR1 is MDHEN and CDR2 SYDVKM. The CDR3 length is 16 residues. The CDR3 region has the DNA TGTGCCAGCAGCCACCTAGTGGGGGGACAGGGGTATGGCTACACCTTC. The encoded protein is CASSHLVGGQGYGYTF.

J is TRBJ1-2 and V is TRBV7-2, with D possibly matching TRBD1 (6 bases). The V end was cut by 1 base, the J end by 8 bases, with 14 bases between. CDR1 is SGHTA and CDR2 is FQGNSA in the germline V gene. The CDR3 sequence is 14 residues long. CDR3 sequence (DNA): TGTGCCAGCAGCTTAGGACTAAACACAGGGGGCTACACCTTC. Translating it yields CASSLGLNTGGYTF.